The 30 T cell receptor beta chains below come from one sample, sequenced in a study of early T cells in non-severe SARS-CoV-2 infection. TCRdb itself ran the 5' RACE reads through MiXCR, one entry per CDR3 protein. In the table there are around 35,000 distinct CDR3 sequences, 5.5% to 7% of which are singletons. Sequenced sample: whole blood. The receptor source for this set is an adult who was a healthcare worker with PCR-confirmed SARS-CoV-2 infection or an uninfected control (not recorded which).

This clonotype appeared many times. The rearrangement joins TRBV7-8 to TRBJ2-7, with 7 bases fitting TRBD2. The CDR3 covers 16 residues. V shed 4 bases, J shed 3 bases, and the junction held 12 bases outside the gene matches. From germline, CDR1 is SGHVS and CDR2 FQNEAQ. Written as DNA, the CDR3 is TGTGCCAGCAGCTCCGCACGACTAGCACAGAACTACGAGCAGTACTTC. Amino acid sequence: CASSSARLAQNYEQYF.

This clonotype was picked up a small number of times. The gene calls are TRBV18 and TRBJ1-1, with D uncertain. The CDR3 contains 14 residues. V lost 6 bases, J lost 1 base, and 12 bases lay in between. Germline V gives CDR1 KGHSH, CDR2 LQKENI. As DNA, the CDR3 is TGTGCCAGCTCCCAACAAGCGAGGAACACTGAAGCTTTCTTT. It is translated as CASSQQARNTEAFF.

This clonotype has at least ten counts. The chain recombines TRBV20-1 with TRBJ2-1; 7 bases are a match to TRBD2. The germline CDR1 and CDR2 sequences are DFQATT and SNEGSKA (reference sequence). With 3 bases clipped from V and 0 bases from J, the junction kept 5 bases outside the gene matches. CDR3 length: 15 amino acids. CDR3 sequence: CSARASGGSYNEQFF. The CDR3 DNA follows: TGCAGTGCTAGGGCTAGCGGAGGCTCCTACAATGAGCAGTTCTTC.

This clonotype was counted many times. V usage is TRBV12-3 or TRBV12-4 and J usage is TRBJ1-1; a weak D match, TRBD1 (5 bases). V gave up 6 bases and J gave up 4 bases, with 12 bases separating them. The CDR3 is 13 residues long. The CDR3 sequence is CASSLHQGTEAFF. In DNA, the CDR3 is TGTGCCAGCAGCCTTCATCAGGGCACTGAAGCTTTCTTT.

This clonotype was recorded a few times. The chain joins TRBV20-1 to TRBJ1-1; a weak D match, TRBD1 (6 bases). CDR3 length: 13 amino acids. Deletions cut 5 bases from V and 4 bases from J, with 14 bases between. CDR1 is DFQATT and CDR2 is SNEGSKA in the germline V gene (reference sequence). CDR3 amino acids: CSARKGGGTEAFF. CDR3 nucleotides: TGCAGTGCTCGGAAGGGAGGGGGCACTGAAGCTTTCTTT.

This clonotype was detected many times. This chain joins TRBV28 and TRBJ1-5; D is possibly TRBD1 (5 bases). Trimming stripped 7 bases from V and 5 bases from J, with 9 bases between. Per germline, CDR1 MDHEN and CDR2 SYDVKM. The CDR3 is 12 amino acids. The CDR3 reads CASNIRDQPQHF. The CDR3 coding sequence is TGTGCCAGCAACATCAGGGATCAGCCCCAGCATTTT.

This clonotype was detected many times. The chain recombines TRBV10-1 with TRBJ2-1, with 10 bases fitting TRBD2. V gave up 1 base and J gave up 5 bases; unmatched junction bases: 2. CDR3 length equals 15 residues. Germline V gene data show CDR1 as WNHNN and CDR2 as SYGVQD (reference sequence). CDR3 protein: CASSELLAGDNEQFF. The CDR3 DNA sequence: TGCGCCAGCAGTGAGTTGCTAGCGGGGGACAATGAGCAGTTCTTC.

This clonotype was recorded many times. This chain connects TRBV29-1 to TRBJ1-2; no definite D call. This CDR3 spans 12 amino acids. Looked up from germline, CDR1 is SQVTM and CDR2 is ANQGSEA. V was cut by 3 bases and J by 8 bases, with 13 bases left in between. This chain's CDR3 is CSVEEGANGYTF. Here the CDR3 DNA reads TGCAGCGTTGAGGAGGGCGCGAACGGCTACACCTTC.

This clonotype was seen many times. The CDR3 protein is CAWSVRGNEQYF. For the CDR3, the DNA is TGTGCCTGGAGTGTAAGAGGGAACGAGCAGTACTTC. This chain uses TRBV30 with TRBJ2-7, with D perhaps TRBD2 (5 bases). CDR3 length equals 12 residues. The V and J ends lost 0 bases and 5 bases respectively, with 8 bases between them. Germline CDR1 GTSNPN, CDR2 SVGIG (reference sequence).

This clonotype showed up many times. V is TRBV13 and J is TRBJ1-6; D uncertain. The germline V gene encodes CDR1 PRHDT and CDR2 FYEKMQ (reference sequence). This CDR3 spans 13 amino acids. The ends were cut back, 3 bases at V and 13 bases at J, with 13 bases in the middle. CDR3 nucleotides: TGTGCCAGCAGCTTGAGGCGCCTTGGCCCCCTCCACTTT. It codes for CASSLRRLGPLHF.

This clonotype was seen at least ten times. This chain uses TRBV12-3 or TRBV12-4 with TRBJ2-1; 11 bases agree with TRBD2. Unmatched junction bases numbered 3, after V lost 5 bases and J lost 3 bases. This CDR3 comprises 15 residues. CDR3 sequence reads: CASSVTSGIYNEQFF. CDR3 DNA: TGTGCCAGCAGTGTGACTAGCGGGATCTACAATGAGCAGTTCTTC.

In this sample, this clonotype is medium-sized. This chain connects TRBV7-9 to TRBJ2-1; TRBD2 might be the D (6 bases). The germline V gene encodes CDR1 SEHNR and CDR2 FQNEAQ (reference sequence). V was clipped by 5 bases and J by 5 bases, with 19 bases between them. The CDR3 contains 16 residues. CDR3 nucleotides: TGTGCCAGCAGCCCAAAAACCGGCGGGACCGACAATGAGCAGTTCTTC. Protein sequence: CASSPKTGGTDNEQFF.

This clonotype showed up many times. Here the CDR3 reads CASGATPSSYEQYF. The CDR3 DNA is TGTGCCAGTGGGGCCACTCCTAGCTCCTACGAGCAGTACTTC. The rearrangement links TRBV6-1 to TRBJ2-7, with D possibly matching TRBD1 (5 bases). V was cut by 9 bases and J by 0 bases, with 15 bases left in between. The CDR3 is made up of 14 amino acids. Germline values: CDR1 MNHNS, CDR2 SASEGT.

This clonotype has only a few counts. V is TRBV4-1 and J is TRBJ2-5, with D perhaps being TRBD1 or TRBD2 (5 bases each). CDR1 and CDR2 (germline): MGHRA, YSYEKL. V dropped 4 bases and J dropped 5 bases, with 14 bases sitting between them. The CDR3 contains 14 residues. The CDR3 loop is CASSPVTGPETQYF. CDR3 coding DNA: TGCGCCAGCAGCCCCGTTACGGGGCCGGAGACCCAGTACTTC.

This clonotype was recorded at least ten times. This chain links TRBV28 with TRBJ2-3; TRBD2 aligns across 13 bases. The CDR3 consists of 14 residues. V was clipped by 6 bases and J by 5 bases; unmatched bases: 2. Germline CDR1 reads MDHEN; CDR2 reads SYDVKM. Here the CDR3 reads CASSRTSGGDTQYF. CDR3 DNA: TGTGCCAGCAGCCGGACTAGCGGGGGAGATACGCAGTATTTT.

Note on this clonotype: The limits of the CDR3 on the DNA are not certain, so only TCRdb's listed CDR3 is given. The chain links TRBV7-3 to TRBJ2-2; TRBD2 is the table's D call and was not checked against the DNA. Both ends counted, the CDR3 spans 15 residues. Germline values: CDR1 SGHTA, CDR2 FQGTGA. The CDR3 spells CASPRGRATPGSCFF.

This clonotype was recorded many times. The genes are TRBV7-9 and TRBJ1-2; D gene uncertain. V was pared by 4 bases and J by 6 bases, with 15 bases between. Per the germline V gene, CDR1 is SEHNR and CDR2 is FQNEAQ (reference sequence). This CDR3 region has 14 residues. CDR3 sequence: CASSSPPGFDGYTF. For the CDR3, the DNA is TGTGCCAGCAGCTCGCCGCCCGGGTTTGATGGCTACACCTTC.

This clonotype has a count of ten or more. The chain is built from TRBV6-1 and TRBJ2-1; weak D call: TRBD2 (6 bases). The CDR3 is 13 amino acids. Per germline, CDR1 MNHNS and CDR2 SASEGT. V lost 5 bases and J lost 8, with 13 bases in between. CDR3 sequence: CASSTGEADEQFF. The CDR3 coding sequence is TGTGCCAGCAGTACGGGGGAAGCGGATGAGCAGTTCTTC.

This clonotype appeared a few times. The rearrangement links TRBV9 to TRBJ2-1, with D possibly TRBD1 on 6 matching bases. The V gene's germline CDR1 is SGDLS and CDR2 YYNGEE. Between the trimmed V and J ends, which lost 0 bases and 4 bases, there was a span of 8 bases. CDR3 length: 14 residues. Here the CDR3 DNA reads TGTGCCAGCAGCGTAGCGGGACAATACAATGAGCAGTTCTTC. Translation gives CASSVAGQYNEQFF.

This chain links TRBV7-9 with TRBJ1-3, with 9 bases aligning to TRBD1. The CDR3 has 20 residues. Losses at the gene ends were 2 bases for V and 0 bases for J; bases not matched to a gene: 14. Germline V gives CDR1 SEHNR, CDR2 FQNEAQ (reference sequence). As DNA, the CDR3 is TGTGCCAGCAGCTTACGCCTCCGGGACAGGGTTGAAGTCTCTGGAAACACCATATATTTT. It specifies CASSLRLRDRVEVSGNTIYF.

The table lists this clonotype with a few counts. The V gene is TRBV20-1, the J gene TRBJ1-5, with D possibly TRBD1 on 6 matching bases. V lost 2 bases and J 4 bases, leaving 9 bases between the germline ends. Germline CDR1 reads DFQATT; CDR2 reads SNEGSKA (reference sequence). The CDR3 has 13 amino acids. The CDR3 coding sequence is TGCAGTGCTAGAATGGGGGCAAATCAGCCCCAGCATTTT. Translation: CSARMGANQPQHF.

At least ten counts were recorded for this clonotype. The CDR3 loop reads CASSEPLGVDSAQHF. The CDR3 DNA is TGTGCCAGCAGCGAACCCCTAGGGGTGGATTCGGCCCAGCATTTT. The chain employs TRBV2 and TRBJ1-5; maybe TRBD1 (5 bases). The CDR3 extends over 15 amino acids. The V and J ends lost 6 bases and 11 bases respectively, with 23 bases between them. CDR1 and CDR2 from the germline V gene are SNHLY and FYNNEI. The variable domain in full, completed from reference TRBV2 and TRBJ1-5, reads EPEVTQTPSHQVTQMGQEVILRCVPISNHLYFYWYRQILGQKVEFLVSFYNNEISEKSEIFDDQFSVERPDGSNFTLKIRSTKLEDSAMYFCASSEPLGVDSAQHFGDGTRLSIL.

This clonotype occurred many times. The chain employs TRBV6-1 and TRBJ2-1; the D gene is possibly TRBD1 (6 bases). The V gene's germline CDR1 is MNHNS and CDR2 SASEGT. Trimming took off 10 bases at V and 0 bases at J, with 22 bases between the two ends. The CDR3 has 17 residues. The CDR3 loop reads CATVRTASSSSYNEQFF. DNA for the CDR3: TGTGCCACCGTAAGGACAGCCAGTTCGAGCTCCTACAATGAGCAGTTCTTC.

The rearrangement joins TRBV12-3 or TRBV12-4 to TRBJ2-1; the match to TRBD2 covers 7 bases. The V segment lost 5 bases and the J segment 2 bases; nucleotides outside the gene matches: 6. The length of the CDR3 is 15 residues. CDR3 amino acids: CASSPQSGTYNEQFF. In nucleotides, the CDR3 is TGTGCCAGCAGTCCGCAGAGCGGGACCTACAATGAGCAGTTCTTC.

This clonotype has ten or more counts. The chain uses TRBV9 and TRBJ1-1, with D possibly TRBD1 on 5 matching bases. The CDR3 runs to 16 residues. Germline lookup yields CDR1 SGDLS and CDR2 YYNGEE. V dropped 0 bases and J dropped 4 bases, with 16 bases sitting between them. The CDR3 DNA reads TGTGCCAGCAGCGTAGCTGGCCAGGGTATAGGCACTGAAGCTTTCTTT. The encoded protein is CASSVAGQGIGTEAFF.

CDR3 DNA sequence: TGCGCCAGCAGCTTGCGTGGGACAGGGGGCCGTACAGATACGCAGTATTTT. Translated: CASSLRGTGGRTDTQYF. This rearrangement joins TRBV5-1 to TRBJ2-3, with 12 bases lining up with TRBD1. V gave up 1 base and J gave up 3 bases; unmatched junction bases: 6. In germline, CDR1 is SGHRS, CDR2 YFSETQ. The CDR3 extends over 17 amino acids.

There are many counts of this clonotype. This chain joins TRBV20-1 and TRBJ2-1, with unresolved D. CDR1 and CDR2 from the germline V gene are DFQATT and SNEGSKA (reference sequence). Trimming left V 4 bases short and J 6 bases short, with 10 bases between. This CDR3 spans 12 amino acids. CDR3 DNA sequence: TGCAGTGCTACCCCGGGCCCCAATGAGCAGTTCTTC. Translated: CSATPGPNEQFF.

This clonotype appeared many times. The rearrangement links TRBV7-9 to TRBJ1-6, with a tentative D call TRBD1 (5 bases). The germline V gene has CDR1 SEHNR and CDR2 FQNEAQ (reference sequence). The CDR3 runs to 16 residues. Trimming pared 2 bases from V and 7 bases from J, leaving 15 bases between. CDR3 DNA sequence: TGTGCCAGCAGCTTAATTCGGGGGGTTAAGAATTCACCCCTCCACTTT. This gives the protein CASSLIRGVKNSPLHF.

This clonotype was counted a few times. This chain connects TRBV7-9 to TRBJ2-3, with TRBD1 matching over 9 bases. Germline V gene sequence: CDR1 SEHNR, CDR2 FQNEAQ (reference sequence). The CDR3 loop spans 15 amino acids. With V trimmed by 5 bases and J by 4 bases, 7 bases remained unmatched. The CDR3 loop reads CASSTEQGASDTQYF. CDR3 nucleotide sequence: TGTGCCAGCAGCACTGAACAGGGGGCATCAGATACGCAGTATTTT. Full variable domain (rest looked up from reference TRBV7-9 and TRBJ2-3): DTGVSQNPRHKITKRGQNVTFRCDPISEHNRLYWYRQTLGQGPEFLTYFQNEAQLEKSRLLSDRFSAERPKGSFSTLEIQRTEQGDSAMYLCASSTEQGASDTQYFGPGTRLTVL.

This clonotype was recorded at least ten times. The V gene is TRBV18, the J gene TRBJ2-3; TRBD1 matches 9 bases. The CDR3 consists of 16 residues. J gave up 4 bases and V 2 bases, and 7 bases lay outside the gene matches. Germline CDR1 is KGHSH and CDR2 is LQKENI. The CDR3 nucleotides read TGTGCCAGCTCACCATTGGGACAGGGCACAGCAGATACGCAGTATTTT. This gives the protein CASSPLGQGTADTQYF.